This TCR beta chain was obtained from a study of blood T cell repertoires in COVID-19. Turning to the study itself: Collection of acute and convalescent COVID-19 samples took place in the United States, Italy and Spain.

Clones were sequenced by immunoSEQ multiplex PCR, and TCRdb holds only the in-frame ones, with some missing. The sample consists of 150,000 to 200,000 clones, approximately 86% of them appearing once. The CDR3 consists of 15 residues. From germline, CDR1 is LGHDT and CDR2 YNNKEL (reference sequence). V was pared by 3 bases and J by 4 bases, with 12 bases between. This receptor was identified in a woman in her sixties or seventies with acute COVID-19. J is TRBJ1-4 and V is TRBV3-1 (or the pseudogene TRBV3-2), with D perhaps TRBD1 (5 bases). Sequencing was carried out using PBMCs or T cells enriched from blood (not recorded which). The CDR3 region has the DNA TGTGCCAGCAGCCAGGAAGGACACCATAATGAAAAACTGTTTTTT. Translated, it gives CASSQEGHHNEKLFF.